One sample yielded the 31 T cell receptor beta chains listed below, sequenced in a study of blood T cell repertoires in COVID-19. Here immunoSEQ multiplex PCR was the method, and the copy in TCRdb shows in-frame clones only, minus some. The sample contains around 290,000 clones, approximately 87% of which appear only once. The source material was peripheral blood. These receptor sequences come from a woman in her fifties or sixties who had recovered from COVID-19.

The chain links TRBV6-5 to TRBJ1-1; D not certain. Germline V lookup: CDR1 MNHEY, CDR2 SVGAGI. This CDR3 spans 13 amino acids. With 6 bases removed from V and 7 bases from J, the gap between germline ends came to 15 bases. The CDR3 spells CASRPRSEHEAFF. Here the CDR3 DNA reads TGTGCCAGCAGGCCTCGTTCGGAGCATGAAGCTTTCTTT.

The chain couples TRBV11-3 to TRBJ1-6, with unresolved D. Germline assignment: CDR1 SGHNT and CDR2 YENEEA. V dropped 4 bases and J dropped 7 bases, with 8 bases sitting between them. This CDR3 spans 13 amino acids. The chain's CDR3 is CASSSGENSPLHF. As DNA, the CDR3 is TGTGCCAGCAGCTCCGGAGAAAATTCACCCCTCCACTTT.

The rearrangement uses TRBV3-1 (or the pseudogene TRBV3-2) and TRBJ1-2; tentative D call: TRBD1 (6 bases). Trimming cost V 1 base and J 4 bases, with 13 bases left between them. The CDR3 extends over 15 amino acids. Germline lookup yields CDR1 LGHDT and CDR2 YNNKEL (reference sequence). In DNA form, the CDR3 reads TGTGCCAGCAGCCAAGGGAAGGGGGTCGGCTATGGCTACACCTTC. This translates into CASSQGKGVGYGYTF.

To note about this clone: At one boundary the junction diverges from the germline segment, which might be a read error. This sequence joins TRBV30 and TRBJ2-5; D is perhaps TRBD1 (5 bases). The CDR3 loop spans 13 amino acids. CDR1 and CDR2 (germline): GTSNPN, SVGIG (reference sequence). CDR3 protein: CAWSVLGQGKFNF. CDR3 nucleotide sequence: TGTGCCTGGAGTGTACTCGGGCAGGGTAAATTTAACTTC.

This chain joins TRBV9 and TRBJ2-1; D is ambiguous. Germline V lookup: CDR1 SGDLS, CDR2 YYNGEE. V dropped 0 bases and J dropped 4 bases, with 11 bases sitting between them. CDR3 size: 15 residues. CDR3 coding DNA: TGTGCCAGCAGCGTAGCCCCCGTCCAGTACAATGAGCAGTTCTTC. It yields the protein CASSVAPVQYNEQFF. The whole variable domain, filled in from reference TRBV9 and TRBJ2-1, reads DSGVTQTPKHLITATGQRVTLRCSPRSGDLSVYWYQQSLDQGLQFLIQYYNGEERAKGNILERFSAQQFPDLHSELNLSSLELGDSALYFCASSVAPVQYNEQFFGPGTRLTVL.

This clone was observed a few times. This rearrangement joins TRBV24-1 to TRBJ2-1, with D maybe TRBD1 (5 bases). The CDR3 has 15 residues. The V gene's germline CDR1 is KGHDR and CDR2 SFDVKD. V was pared by 4 bases and J by 3 bases, with 12 bases between. The CDR3 DNA sequence: TGTGCCACCAGTGAAACAGGCCCGCGCTACAATGAGCAGTTCTTC. It translates to CATSETGPRYNEQFF.

V usage is TRBV28 and J usage is TRBJ2-3; D is perhaps TRBD1 (6 bases). The germline V and J ends were trimmed by 3 bases and 4 bases, with 17 bases remaining between them. Looked up from germline, CDR1 is MDHEN and CDR2 is SYDVKM. The CDR3 extends over 16 amino acids. For the CDR3, the DNA is TGTGCCAGCAGTTTCTCACAGGGACGGTTGGCAGATACGCAGTATTTT. Translation: CASSFSQGRLADTQYF.

The chain joins TRBV5-6 to TRBJ1-1, with 7 bases aligning to TRBD1. This CDR3 contains 14 residues. With 5 bases clipped from V and 0 bases from J, the junction kept 4 bases outside the gene matches. The germline gives CDR1 SGHDT, CDR2 YYEEEE. The CDR3 DNA reads TGTGCCAGCAGGCTCAGGGGGTTGAACACTGAAGCTTTCTTT. Translation gives CASRLRGLNTEAFF.

In its sample, this clone was seen once. The gene calls are TRBV7-2 and TRBJ2-7; 9 nucleotides match TRBD2. J lost 4 bases, V lost 3 bases, and 7 bases had no gene match. This CDR3 comprises 15 residues. Germline assignment: CDR1 SGHTA and CDR2 FQGNSA. As DNA, the CDR3 is TGTGCCAGCAGCTTCAGTAGCGGGGGACAGTACGAGCAGTACTTC. As protein: CASSFSSGGQYEQYF.

V usage is TRBV28 and J usage is TRBJ2-3, with a tentative D call TRBD1 (6 bases). Germline CDR1 is MDHEN and CDR2 is SYDVKM. This CDR3 is 14 amino acids long. V lost 4 bases to trimming and J lost 5 bases, with 13 bases between them. CDR3 amino acids: CASSSTTGIDTQYF. The CDR3 DNA follows: TGTGCCAGCAGTTCGACGACAGGAATAGATACGCAGTATTTT.

The chain joins TRBV6-5 to TRBJ2-7; 8 positions agree with TRBD2. Germline CDR1 reads MNHEY; CDR2 reads SVGAGI. This CDR3 is 15 amino acids long. With V trimmed by 5 bases and J by 1 base, 7 bases remained unmatched. The CDR3 DNA sequence: TGTGCCAGCAGTACGGGAGGGGGAGGGTCCTACGAGCAGTACTTC. Translation gives CASSTGGGGSYEQYF.

This clone was recorded at least ten times. The V gene is TRBV30, the J gene TRBJ1-5, with TRBD1 as a possible D gene (6 bases). This CDR3 is 13 amino acids long. CDR1 GTSNPN and CDR2 SVGIG come from the germline V gene (reference sequence). Between the trimmed V and J ends, which lost 1 base and 4 bases, there was a span of 8 bases. The CDR3 is CAWSGGRNQPQHF. The CDR3 bases are TGTGCCTGGAGTGGGGGGCGAAATCAGCCCCAGCATTTT.

This clone came up a few times. The chain carries TRBV7-2 and TRBJ1-3; possible D gene TRBD1, 6 bases. The CDR3 length is 13 residues. V shed 7 bases and J shed 0 bases, with 7 bases lying between them. CDR1 is SGHTA and CDR2 is FQGNSA in the germline V gene. The CDR3 is CASNRDSGNTIYF. The CDR3, as DNA: TGTGCCAGCAACAGGGACTCTGGAAACACCATATATTTT.

This clone was recorded once. V is TRBV3-1 (or the pseudogene TRBV3-2) and J is TRBJ1-2; D remains ambiguous. The CDR3 consists of 14 residues. CDR1 and CDR2 from the germline V gene are LGHDT and YNNKEL (reference sequence). The germline V and J ends were trimmed by 4 bases and 8 bases, with 17 bases remaining between them. This CDR3 reads CASSRVNGDHGYTF. The DNA for the CDR3 is TGTGCCAGCAGCCGAGTTAACGGGGATCACGGCTACACCTTC.

This clone was recorded once. The chain recombines TRBV7-9 with TRBJ2-3; D is possibly TRBD2 (6 bases). V shed 3 bases and J shed 0 bases, with 10 bases lying between them. CDR3 length: 15 residues. The germline V gene encodes CDR1 SEHNR and CDR2 FQNEAQ (reference sequence). The CDR3 nucleotides read TGTGCCAGCAGCTTTTTGGGGACTAGCACAGATACGCAGTATTTT. Its translation is CASSFLGTSTDTQYF.

The chain is built from TRBV5-1 and TRBJ2-6; D might be TRBD1 (5 bases). Trimming cost V 4 bases and J 1 base, with 9 bases left between them. Germline CDR1 reads SGHRS; CDR2 reads YFSETQ. CDR3 length: 15 amino acids. The CDR3 bases are TGCGCCAGCAGCCCGCAGGGTTCTGGGGCCAACGTCCTGACTTTC. Its protein product is CASSPQGSGANVLTF.

The genes are TRBV10-3 and TRBJ2-6; D perhaps matches TRBD1 (6 bases). The CDR3 has 16 residues. The germline CDR1 and CDR2 sequences are ENHRY and SYGVKD. V was shortened by 3 bases and J by 0 bases, with 9 bases between the two germline ends. Here the CDR3 DNA reads TGTGCCATCAGTGAATACAGGGCCTCTGGGGCCAACGTCCTGACTTTC. This encodes CAISEYRASGANVLTF.

V and J are TRBV18 and TRBJ2-7; the match to TRBD2 covers 7 bases. Germline V gives CDR1 KGHSH, CDR2 LQKENI. The CDR3 covers 15 residues. The trim removed 2 bases at V and 4 bases at J, leaving 8 bases unmatched. The chain's CDR3 is CASSPSGTTSYEQYF. CDR3 coding DNA: TGTGCCAGCTCACCATCCGGGACTACGTCTTACGAGCAGTACTTC.

This rearrangement joins TRBV15 to TRBJ2-2, with TRBD2 matching over 7 bases. The V segment lost 1 base and the J segment 4 bases; nucleotides outside the gene matches: 0. The CDR3 sequence is 14 residues long. In germline, CDR1 is LNHNV, CDR2 YYDKDF (reference sequence). The CDR3 loop reads CATSRAGGTGELFF. The CDR3 DNA reads as TGTGCCACCAGCAGAGCGGGGGGCACCGGGGAGCTGTTTTTT.

The V call is TRBV7-8, the J call TRBJ2-7, with 13 bases aligning to TRBD2. The trim removed 5 bases at V and 3 bases at J, leaving 7 bases unmatched. This CDR3 has 16 amino acids. CDR1 and CDR2 from the germline V gene are SGHVS and FQNEAQ. CDR3 residues: CASSPGLAGANYEQYF. The CDR3 DNA reads as TGTGCCAGCAGCCCTGGACTAGCGGGGGCGAACTACGAGCAGTACTTC. Drawing the rest from reference TRBV7-8 and TRBJ2-7, the complete variable domain is GAGVSQSPRYKVAKRGQDVALRCDPISGHVSLFWYQQALGQGPEFLTYFQNEAQLDKSGLPSDRFFAERPEGSVSTLKIQRTQQEDSAVYLCASSPGLAGANYEQYFGPGTRLTVT.

A few counts support this clone. The rearrangement links TRBV4-2 to TRBJ1-1, with 8 bases matching TRBD1. Per germline, CDR1 LGHNA and CDR2 YNFKEQ. This CDR3 has 15 residues. Trimming cost V 3 bases and J 1 base; bases outside gene matches: 4. This chain's CDR3 is CASSHMGQANTEAFF. CDR3 DNA sequence: TGTGCCAGCAGCCACATGGGACAGGCGAACACTGAAGCTTTCTTT.

This CDR3 reads CATSPTQGWNSPLHF. In DNA form, the CDR3 reads TGTGCCACCAGCCCAACCCAGGGTTGGAATTCACCCCTCCACTTT. V gene TRBV15 combines with J gene TRBJ1-6; possibly TRBD1 for D (5 bases). The CDR3 extends over 15 amino acids. Trimming shortened V by 5 bases and J by 7 bases, and 15 bases separated the two germline ends. Germline assignment: CDR1 LNHNV and CDR2 YYDKDF (reference sequence).

The V gene is TRBV7-9, the J gene TRBJ1-2, with D maybe TRBD1 (6 bases). Germline values: CDR1 SEHNR, CDR2 FQNEAQ (reference sequence). The V end lost 2 bases, the J end lost 5 bases, and 15 bases lay between the germline ends. This CDR3 is 15 amino acids long. CDR3 in amino acids: CASSLKAADRYGYTF. The CDR3, as DNA: TGTGCCAGCAGCTTAAAGGCGGCGGACAGATATGGCTACACCTTC.

The genes are TRBV7-8 and TRBJ2-3; TRBD2 agrees at 10 bases. Germline CDR1 is SGHVS and CDR2 is FQNEAQ. Unmatched junction bases numbered 11, after V lost 8 bases and J lost 3 bases. CDR3 size: 16 residues. DNA for the CDR3: TGTGCCAGCCAACGGCTGGCTAGCGGGGGAACAGATACGCAGTATTTT. The encoded protein is CASQRLASGGTDTQYF.

The gene calls are TRBV7-9 and TRBJ2-1; TRBD1 is a possible D gene (6 bases). This CDR3 region has 15 residues. The germline V and J ends were trimmed by 5 bases and 10 bases, with 21 bases remaining between them. The V gene's germline CDR1 is SEHNR and CDR2 FQNEAQ (reference sequence). The CDR3 region is CASSLRAGALGEQFF. The DNA of the CDR3 is TGTGCCAGCAGCCTGCGGGCAGGGGCCCTCGGGGAGCAGTTCTTC. Together with reference TRBV7-9 and TRBJ2-1, the CDR3 gives the full variable domain: DTGVSQNPRHKITKRGQNVTFRCDPISEHNRLYWYRQTLGQGPEFLTYFQNEAQLEKSRLLSDRFSAERPKGSFSTLEIQRTEQGDSAMYLCASSLRAGALGEQFFGPGTRLTVL.

This chain links TRBV7-8 with TRBJ2-2, with 15 nucleotides matching TRBD2. This CDR3 comprises 17 residues. After removal of 5 bases from V and 7 bases from J, the junction contained 8 bases not matched to a gene. Germline V gives CDR1 SGHVS, CDR2 FQNEAQ. CDR3 loop: CASSVGLAGGGGGELFF. In DNA, the CDR3 is TGTGCCAGCAGCGTGGGACTAGCGGGGGGCGGCGGCGGGGAGCTGTTTTTT.

This clone appeared a few times. The chain carries TRBV6-5 and TRBJ2-2; TRBD2 matches at 9 bases. Germline V gene sequence: CDR1 MNHEY, CDR2 SVGAGI. V was clipped by 5 bases and J by 2 bases; unmatched bases: 3. CDR3 length: 15 amino acids. CDR3 DNA sequence: TGTGCCAGCAGTCGGCGGGAGGGAAACACCGGGGAGCTGTTTTTT. Translated, it gives CASSRREGNTGELFF.

The rearrangement links TRBV5-5 to TRBJ1-3; possibly TRBD1 for D (6 bases). Germline V gene lookup returns CDR1 SGHKS and CDR2 YYEKEE (reference sequence). V shed 0 bases and J shed 0 bases, with 10 bases lying between them. The CDR3 contains 16 residues. CDR3 region: CASSLAGQTSGNTIYF. In nucleotides, the CDR3 is TGTGCCAGCAGCTTGGCGGGACAAACCTCTGGAAACACCATATATTTT.

The rearrangement links TRBV2 to TRBJ1-2; D unresolved. CDR1 SNHLY and CDR2 FYNNEI come from the germline V gene. The CDR3 consists of 13 residues. V lost 3 bases and J 2 bases, leaving 7 bases between the germline ends. The CDR3 loop reads CASSETLNYGYTF. In DNA, the CDR3 is TGTGCCAGCAGTGAGACATTAAACTATGGCTACACCTTC.

The chain has TRBV28 and TRBJ2-3; TRBD1 is a possible D gene (6 bases). Trimming stripped 5 bases from V and 0 bases from J, with 15 bases between. CDR1 and CDR2 (germline): MDHEN, SYDVKM. This CDR3 is 16 amino acids long. CDR3 sequence (DNA): TGTGCCAGCAGTCCACCGTTGGGGGCCAGCACAGATACGCAGTATTTT. The encoded protein is CASSPPLGASTDTQYF.

The rearrangement links TRBV3-1 (or the pseudogene TRBV3-2) to TRBJ2-7, with 7 bases lining up with TRBD1. Germline V gene data show CDR1 as LGHDT and CDR2 as YNNKEL (reference sequence). The CDR3 has 16 residues. After removal of 3 bases from V and 0 bases from J, the junction contained 8 bases not matched to a gene. This chain's CDR3 is CASSHIGTASSYEQYF. CDR3 bases: TGTGCCAGCAGCCACATCGGGACAGCGAGCTCCTACGAGCAGTACTTC.